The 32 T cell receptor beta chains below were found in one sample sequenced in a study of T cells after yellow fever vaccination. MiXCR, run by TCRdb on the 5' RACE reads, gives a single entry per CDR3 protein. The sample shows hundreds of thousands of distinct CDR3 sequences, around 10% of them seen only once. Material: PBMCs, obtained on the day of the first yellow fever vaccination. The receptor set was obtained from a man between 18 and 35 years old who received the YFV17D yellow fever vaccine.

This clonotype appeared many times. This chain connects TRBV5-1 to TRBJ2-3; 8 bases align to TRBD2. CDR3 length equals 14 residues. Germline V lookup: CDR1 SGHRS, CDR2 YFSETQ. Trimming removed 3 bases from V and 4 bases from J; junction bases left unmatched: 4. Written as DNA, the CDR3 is TGCGCCAGCAGCTCGATGACTAGCGCAGATACGCAGTATTTT. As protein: CASSSMTSADTQYF.

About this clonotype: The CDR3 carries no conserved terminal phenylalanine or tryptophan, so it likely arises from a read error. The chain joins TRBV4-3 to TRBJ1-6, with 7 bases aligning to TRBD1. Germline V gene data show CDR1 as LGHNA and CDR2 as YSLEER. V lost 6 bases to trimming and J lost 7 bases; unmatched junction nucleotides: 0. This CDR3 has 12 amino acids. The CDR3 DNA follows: TGCGCCAGCAGACAGGGGAATTCACCCCTCCACTTG. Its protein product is CASRQGNSPLHL.

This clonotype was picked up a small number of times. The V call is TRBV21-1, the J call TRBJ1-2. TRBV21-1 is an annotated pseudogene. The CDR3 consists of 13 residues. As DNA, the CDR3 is TGTGCCAGCAGCCGGCGGAATGGTTATGGCTACACCTTC. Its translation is CASSRRNGYGYTF.

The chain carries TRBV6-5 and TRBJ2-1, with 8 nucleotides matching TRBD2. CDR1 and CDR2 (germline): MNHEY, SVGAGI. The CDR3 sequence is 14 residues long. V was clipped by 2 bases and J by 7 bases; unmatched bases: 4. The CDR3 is CASSYEAGVNEQFF. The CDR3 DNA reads TGTGCCAGCAGTTACGAAGCGGGGGTAAATGAGCAGTTCTTC.

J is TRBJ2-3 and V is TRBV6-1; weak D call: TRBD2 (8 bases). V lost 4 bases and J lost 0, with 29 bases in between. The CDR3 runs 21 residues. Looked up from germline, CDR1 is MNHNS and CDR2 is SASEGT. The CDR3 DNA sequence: TGTGCCAGCAGTGGTCGGGAGGGCCGGCCGGAAAGGGGGCTTAGCACAGATACGCAGTATTTT. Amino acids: CASSGREGRPERGLSTDTQYF.

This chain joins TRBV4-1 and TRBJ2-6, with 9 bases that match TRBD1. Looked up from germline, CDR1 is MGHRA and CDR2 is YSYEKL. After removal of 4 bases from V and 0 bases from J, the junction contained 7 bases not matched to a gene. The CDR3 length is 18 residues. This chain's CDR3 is CASSRRTGANSGANVLTF. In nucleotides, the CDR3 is TGCGCCAGCAGCCGGAGGACAGGGGCAAACTCTGGGGCCAACGTCCTGACTTTC.

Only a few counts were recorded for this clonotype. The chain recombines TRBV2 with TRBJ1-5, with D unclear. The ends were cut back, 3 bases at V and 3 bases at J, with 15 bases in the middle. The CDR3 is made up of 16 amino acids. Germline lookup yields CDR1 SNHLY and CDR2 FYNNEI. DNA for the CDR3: TGTGCCAGCAGTGACTGGCAGCCAACCAACAATCAGCCCCAGCATTTT. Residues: CASSDWQPTNNQPQHF.

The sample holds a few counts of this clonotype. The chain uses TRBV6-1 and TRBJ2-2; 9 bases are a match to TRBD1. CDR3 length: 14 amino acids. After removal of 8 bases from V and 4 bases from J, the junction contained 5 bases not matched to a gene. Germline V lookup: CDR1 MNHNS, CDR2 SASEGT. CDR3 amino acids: CASLDRGITGELFF. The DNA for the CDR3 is TGTGCCAGCTTAGACAGGGGGATCACCGGGGAGCTGTTTTTT.

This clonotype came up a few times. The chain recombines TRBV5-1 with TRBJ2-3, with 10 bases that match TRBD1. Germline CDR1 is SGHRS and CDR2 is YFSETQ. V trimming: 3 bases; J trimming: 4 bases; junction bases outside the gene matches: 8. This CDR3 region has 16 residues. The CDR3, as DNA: TGCGCCAGCAGCTGGACAGGGGGTAAAGTATCAGATACGCAGTATTTT. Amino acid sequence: CASSWTGGKVSDTQYF.

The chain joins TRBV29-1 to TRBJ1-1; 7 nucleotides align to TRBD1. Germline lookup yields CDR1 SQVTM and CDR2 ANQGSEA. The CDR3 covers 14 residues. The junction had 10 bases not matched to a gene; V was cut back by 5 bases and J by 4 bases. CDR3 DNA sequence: TGCAGCGTTTCATCTACAGGGGTCAGCACTGAAGCTTTCTTT. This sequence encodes CSVSSTGVSTEAFF.

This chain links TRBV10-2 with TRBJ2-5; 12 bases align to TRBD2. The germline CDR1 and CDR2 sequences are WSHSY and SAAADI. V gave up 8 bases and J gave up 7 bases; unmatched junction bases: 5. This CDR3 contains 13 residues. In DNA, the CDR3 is TGCGCCAGCGGGGCGACTAGCGGGGGGACCCAGTACTTC. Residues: CASGATSGGTQYF.

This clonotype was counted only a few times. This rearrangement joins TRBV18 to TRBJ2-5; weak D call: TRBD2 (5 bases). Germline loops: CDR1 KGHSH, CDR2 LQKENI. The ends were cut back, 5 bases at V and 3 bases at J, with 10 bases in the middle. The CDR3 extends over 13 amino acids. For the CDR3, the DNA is TGTGCCAGCTCAACCCGGGGTGAAGAGACCCAGTACTTC. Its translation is CASSTRGEETQYF.

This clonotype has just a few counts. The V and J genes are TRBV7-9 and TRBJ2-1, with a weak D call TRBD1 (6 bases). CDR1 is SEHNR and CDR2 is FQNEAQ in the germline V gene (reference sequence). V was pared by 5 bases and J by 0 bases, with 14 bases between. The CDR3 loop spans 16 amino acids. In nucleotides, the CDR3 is TGTGCCAGCAGCGCGTATACAGGGAGCTCCTACAATGAGCAGTTCTTC. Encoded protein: CASSAYTGSSYNEQFF.

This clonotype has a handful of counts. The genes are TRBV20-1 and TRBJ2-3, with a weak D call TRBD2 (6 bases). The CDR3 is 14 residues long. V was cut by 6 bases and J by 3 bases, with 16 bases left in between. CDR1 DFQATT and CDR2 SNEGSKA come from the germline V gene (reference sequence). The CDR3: CSAGGGGATDTQYF. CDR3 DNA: TGCAGTGCCGGGGGTGGCGGGGCTACAGATACGCAGTATTTT.

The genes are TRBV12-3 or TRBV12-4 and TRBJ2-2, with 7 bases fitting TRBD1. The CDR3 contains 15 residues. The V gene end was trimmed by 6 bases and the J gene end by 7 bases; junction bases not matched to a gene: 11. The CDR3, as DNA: TGTGCCAGCAGCCCTGACAGGGCGGATATCGGGGAGCTGTTTTTT. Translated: CASSPDRADIGELFF.

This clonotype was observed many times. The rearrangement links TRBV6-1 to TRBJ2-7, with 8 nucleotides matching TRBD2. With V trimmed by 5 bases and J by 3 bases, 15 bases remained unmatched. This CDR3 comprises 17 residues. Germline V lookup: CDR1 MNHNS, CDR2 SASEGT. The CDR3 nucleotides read TGTGCCAGCAGTCGTCGAACCGGGGGGGCCGAGGACTACGAGCAGTACTTC. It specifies CASSRRTGGAEDYEQYF.

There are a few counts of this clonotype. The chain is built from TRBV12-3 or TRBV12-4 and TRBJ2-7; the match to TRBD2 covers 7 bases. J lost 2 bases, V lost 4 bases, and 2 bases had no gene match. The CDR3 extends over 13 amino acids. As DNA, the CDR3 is TGTGCCAGCAGTTGGGGGGGAACCTACGAGCAGTACGTC. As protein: CASSWGGTYEQYV.

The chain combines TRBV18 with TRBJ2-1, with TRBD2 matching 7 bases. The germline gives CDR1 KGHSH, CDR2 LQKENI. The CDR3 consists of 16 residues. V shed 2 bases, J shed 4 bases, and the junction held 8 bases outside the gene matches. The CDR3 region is CASSPYGGTKYNEQFF. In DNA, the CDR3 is TGTGCCAGCTCACCATACGGGGGGACCAAATACAATGAGCAGTTCTTC.

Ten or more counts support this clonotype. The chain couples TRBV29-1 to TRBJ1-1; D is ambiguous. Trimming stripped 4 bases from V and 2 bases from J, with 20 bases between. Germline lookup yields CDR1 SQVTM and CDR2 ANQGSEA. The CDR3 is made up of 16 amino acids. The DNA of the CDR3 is TGCAGCGTTGTAGGGTTGTACGCCCGGCCCAACACTGAAGCTTTCTTT. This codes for CSVVGLYARPNTEAFF.

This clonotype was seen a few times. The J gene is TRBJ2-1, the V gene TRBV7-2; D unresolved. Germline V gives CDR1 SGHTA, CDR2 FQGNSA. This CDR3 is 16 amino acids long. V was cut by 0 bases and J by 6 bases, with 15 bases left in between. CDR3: CASSLAPALTPNEQFF. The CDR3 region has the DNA TGTGCCAGCAGCTTAGCGCCGGCTCTAACGCCCAATGAGCAGTTCTTC.

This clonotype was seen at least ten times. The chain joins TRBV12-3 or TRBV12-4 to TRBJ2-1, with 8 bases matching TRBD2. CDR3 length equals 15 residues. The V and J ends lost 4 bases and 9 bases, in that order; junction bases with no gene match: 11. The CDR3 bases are TGTGCCAGCAGTTCCGGGGGGGTCTTATTTGGTGAGCAGTTCTTC. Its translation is CASSSGGVLFGEQFF.

CDR3 residues: CASSADRGQDYGYTF. CDR3 nucleotide sequence: TGTGCCAGCAGCGCGGACAGGGGGCAGGATTATGGCTACACCTTC. The genes are TRBV9 and TRBJ1-2, with TRBD1 matching 11 bases. Germline V gene sequence: CDR1 SGDLS, CDR2 YYNGEE. The CDR3 runs 15 residues. The V segment lost 3 bases and the J segment 5 bases; nucleotides outside the gene matches: 6.

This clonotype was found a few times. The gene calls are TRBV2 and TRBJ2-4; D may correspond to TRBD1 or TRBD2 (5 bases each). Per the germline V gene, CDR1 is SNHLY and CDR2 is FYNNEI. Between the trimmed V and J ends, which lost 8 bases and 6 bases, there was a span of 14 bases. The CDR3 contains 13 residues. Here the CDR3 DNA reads TGTGCCAGCGTTGAGGGGATTCGAAACATTCAGTACTTC. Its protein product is CASVEGIRNIQYF.

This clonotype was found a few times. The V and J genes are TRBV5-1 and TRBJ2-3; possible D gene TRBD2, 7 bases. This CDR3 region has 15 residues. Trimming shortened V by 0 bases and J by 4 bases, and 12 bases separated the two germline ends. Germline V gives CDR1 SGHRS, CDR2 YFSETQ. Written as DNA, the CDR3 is TGCGCCAGCAGCTTGGAGGGGGGGGTAGCAGATACGCAGTATTTT. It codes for CASSLEGGVADTQYF.

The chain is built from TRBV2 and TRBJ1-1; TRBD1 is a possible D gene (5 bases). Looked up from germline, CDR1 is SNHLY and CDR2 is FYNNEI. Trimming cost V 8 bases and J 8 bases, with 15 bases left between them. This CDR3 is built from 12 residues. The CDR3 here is CASGGRSSEAFF. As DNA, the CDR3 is TGTGCCAGCGGGGGGAGGAGTAGCGAAGCTTTCTTT. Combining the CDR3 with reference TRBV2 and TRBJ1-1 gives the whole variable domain EPEVTQTPSHQVTQMGQEVILRCVPISNHLYFYWYRQILGQKVEFLVSFYNNEISEKSEIFDDQFSVERPDGSNFTLKIRSTKLEDSAMYFCASGGRSSEAFFGQGTRLTVV.

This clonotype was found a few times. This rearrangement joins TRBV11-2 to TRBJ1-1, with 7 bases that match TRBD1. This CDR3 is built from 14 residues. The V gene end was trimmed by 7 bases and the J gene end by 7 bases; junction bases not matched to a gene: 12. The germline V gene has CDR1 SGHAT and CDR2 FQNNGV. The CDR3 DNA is TGTGCCAGCACCCCCGTTGGGGGGACAGTTGAAGCTTTCTTT. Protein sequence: CASTPVGGTVEAFF. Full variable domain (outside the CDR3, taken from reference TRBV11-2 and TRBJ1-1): EAGVAQSPRYKIIEKRQSVAFWCNPISGHATLYWYQQILGQGPKLLIQFQNNGVVDDSQLPKDRFSAERLKGVDSTLKIQPAKLEDSAVYLCASTPVGGTVEAFFGQGTRLTVV.

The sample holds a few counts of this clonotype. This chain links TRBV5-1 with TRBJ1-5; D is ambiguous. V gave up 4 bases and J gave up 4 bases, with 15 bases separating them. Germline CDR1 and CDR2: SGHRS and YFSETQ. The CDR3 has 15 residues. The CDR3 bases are TGCGCCAGCAGCCCGGACGGGGATAGGAATCAGCCCCAGCATTTT. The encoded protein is CASSPDGDRNQPQHF.

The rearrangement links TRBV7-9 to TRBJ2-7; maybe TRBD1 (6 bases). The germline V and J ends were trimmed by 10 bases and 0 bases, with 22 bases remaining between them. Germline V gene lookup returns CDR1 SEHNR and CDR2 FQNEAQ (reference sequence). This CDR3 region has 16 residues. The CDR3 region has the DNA TGTGCCACCAATGTCCTGTCAGGGGCCAGCTCCTACGAGCAGTACTTC. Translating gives CATNVLSGASSYEQYF.

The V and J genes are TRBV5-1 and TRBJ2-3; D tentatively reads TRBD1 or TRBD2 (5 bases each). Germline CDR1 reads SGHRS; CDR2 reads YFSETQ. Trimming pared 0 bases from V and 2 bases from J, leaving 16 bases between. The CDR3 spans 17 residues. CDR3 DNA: TGCGCCAGCAGCTTGGCCGGGGCAGACTATACCACAGATACGCAGTATTTT. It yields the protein CASSLAGADYTTDTQYF.

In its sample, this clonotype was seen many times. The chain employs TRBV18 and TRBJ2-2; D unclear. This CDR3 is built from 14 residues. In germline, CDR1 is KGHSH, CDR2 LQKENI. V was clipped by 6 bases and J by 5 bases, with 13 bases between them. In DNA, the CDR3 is TGTGCCAGCTCGCCTCTCCAAGAGACCGGGGAGCTGTTTTTT. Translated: CASSPLQETGELFF.

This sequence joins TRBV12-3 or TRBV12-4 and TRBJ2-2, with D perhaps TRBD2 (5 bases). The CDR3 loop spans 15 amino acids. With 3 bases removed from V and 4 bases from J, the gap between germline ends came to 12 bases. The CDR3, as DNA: TGTGCCAGCAGTTTTCGTCCTGCGGGCACCGGGGAGCTGTTTTTT. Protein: CASSFRPAGTGELFF.

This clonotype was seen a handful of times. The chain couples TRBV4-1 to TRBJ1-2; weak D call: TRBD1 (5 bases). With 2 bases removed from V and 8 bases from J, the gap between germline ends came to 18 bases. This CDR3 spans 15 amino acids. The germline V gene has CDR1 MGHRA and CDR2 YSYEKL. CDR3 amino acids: CASSQTGTTNVGYTF. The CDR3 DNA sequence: TGCGCCAGCAGCCAAACCGGGACGACCAATGTCGGCTACACCTTC.